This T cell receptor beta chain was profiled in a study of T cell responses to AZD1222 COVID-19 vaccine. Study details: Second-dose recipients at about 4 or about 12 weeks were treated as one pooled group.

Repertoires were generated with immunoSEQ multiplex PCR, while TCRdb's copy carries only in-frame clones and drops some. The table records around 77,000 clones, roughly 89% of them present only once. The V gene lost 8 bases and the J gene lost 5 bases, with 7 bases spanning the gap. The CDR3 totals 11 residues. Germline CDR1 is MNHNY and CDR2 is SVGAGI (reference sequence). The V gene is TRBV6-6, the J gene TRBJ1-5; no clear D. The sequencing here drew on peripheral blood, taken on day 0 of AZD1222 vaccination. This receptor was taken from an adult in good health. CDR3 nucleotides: TGTGCCAGCGGGGAGGATCAGCCCCAGCATTTT. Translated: CASGEDQPQHF.